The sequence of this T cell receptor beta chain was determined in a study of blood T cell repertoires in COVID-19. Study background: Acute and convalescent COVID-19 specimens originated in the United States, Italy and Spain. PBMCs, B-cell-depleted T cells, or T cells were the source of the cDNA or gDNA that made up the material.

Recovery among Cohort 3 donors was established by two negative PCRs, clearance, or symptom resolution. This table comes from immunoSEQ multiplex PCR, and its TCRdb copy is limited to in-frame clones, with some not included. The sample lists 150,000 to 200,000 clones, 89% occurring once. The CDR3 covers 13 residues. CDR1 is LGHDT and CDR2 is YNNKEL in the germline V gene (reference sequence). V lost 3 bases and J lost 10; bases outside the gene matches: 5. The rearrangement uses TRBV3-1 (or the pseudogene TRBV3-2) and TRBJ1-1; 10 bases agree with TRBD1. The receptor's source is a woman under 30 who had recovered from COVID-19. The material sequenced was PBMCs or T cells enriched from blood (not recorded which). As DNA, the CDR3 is TGTGCCAGCAGCCATGACAGGGGGCGAGGAGCTTTCTTT. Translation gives CASSHDRGRGAFF.